This TCR beta chain was recorded in a study of blood T cell repertoires in COVID-19. Study at large: Italy, Spain and the United States were the sources of the convalescent and acute COVID-19 samples. The analysed material was cDNA or gDNA that came from T cells, B-cell-depleted T cells, or PBMCs.

The authors' processing: Reference gene primers were amplified, and this amplification served to estimate nucleated cell counts. Data came from immunoSEQ multiplex PCR; TCRdb stores just in-frame clones and leaves some out. The V and J calls and the clone size are those of that table, but D and trimming were determined from the DNA. The data show tens of thousands of clones, with approximately 84% seen just once and around a third held by the top ten. The CDR3 is made up of 14 amino acids. V gave up 4 bases and J gave up 3 bases; unmatched junction bases: 4. The V gene's germline CDR1 is SNHLY and CDR2 FYNNEI.

This TCR was recovered from a man in his 70s with acute or convalescent COVID-19. Sequences were obtained from peripheral blood. The chain is built from TRBV2 and TRBJ2-5; 8 nucleotides agree with TRBD2. The CDR3 nucleotides are TGTGCCAGCAGTGTTGAGCGGGGGAAAGAGACCCAGTACTTC. This codes for CASSVERGKETQYF.